Listed below are T cell receptor beta chains from one sample, sequenced in a study of neurological immune-mediated disorders. TCRdb called the 5' RACE reads again in MiXCR, with one record for every CDR3 protein. This table holds tens of thousands of distinct CDR3 sequences, 12% found once. The sample taken for sequencing was PBMCs. Receptors originate from a male donor with HTLV-1-associated myelopathy (HAM/TSP). The CDR3 runs from the conserved cysteine through the conserved F or W. D genes are given only for firm matches. Clone size, where shown, is once, few, many, or a class for clones that have expanded.

J: TRBJ1-6; D: TRBD1; V: TRBV4-3; size: many; CDR3: CASSQGDSGEPLHF; DNA: TGCGCCAGCAGCCAAGGGGACAGTGGGGAACCCCTCCACTTT
J: TRBJ2-7; D: NA; V: TRBV5-5; size: few; CDR3: CASSLFRGYEQYF; DNA: TGTGCCAGCAGCTTGTTTAGGGGCTACGAGCAGTACTTC
J: TRBJ2-2; D: NA; V: TRBV10-3; size: NA; CDR3: CAISEPPGAGENTGELFF; DNA: TGTGCCATCAGTGAGCCGCCTGGGGCAGGCGAGAACACCGGGGAGCTGTTTTTT
J: TRBJ1-4; D: NA; V: TRBV20-1; size: many; CDR3: CSARGEAEKLFF; DNA: TGCAGTGCTAGAGGTGAGGCCGAAAAACTGTTTTTT
J: TRBJ2-3; D: NA; V: TRBV5-1; size: many; CDR3: CASSLETRTDTQYF; DNA: TGCGCCAGCAGCTTGGAGACCCGCACAGATACGCAGTATTTT
J: TRBJ2-3; D: TRBD2; V: TRBV19; size: NA; CDR3: CASSRRLAGGVDTQYF; DNA: TGTGCCAGTAGCCGCCGACTAGCGGGGGGCGTTGATACGCAGTATTTT
J: TRBJ2-2; D: TRBD2; V: TRBV10-2; size: many; CDR3: CASSESGTSGGAVETGELFF; DNA: TGCGCCAGCAGTGAGTCAGGGACTAGCGGGGGGGCCGTGGAAACCGGGGAGCTGTTTTTT
J: TRBJ1-6; D: NA; V: TRBV28; size: NA; CDR3: CASSLGRPDNSPLHF; DNA: TGTGCCAGCAGTCTGGGAAGGCCCGATAATTCACCCCTCCACTTT
J: TRBJ2-5; D: NA; V: TRBV27; size: medium-sized; CDR3: CASSLSPPEGVQETQYF; DNA: TGTGCCAGCAGTTTATCGCCGCCCGAGGGGGTCCAAGAGACCCAGTACTTC
J: TRBJ2-7; D: TRBD1; V: TRBV28; size: many; CDR3: CASTKPGQGALGNEQYF; DNA: TGTGCCAGCACGAAGCCGGGACAGGGGGCGTTAGGGAACGAGCAGTACTTC
J: TRBJ2-3; D: TRBD2; V: TRBV28; size: many; CDR3: CASSFGLSSGGSTDTQYF; DNA: TGTGCCAGCAGTTTCGGACTTTCTAGCGGGGGAAGCACAGATACGCAGTATTTT
J: TRBJ1-2; D: NA; V: TRBV7-6; size: many; CDR3: CASSALGGGAVNYGYTF; DNA: TGTGCCAGCAGCGCCCTTGGGGGCGGGGCCGTTAACTATGGCTACACCTTC
J: TRBJ1-1; D: NA; V: TRBV11-3; size: many; CDR3: CASSLGPAEEAFF; DNA: TGTGCCAGCAGCTTAGGACCCGCAGAAGAAGCTTTCTTT
J: TRBJ2-3; D: NA; V: TRBV29-1; size: many; CDR3: CSERKDPSTDTQYF; DNA: TGCAGCGAGAGGAAAGACCCTAGCACAGATACGCAGTATTTT
J: TRBJ2-7; D: NA; V: TRBV5-1; size: many; CDR3: CASSYGVNEQYF; DNA: TGCGCCAGCAGCTATGGAGTTAACGAGCAGTACTTC
J: TRBJ2-7; D: NA; V: TRBV24-1; size: many; CDR3: CATSDAGRRVQYF; DNA: TGTGCCACCAGTGACGCTGGACGCCGAGTGCAGTACTTC
J: TRBJ2-2; D: NA; V: TRBV5-5; size: few; CDR3: CASSLSPIANTGELFF; DNA: TGTGCCAGCAGCTTGTCCCCCATCGCGAACACCGGGGAGCTGTTTTTT
J: TRBJ2-7; D: TRBD1; V: TRBV7-2; size: many; CDR3: CASSSTGGFYEQYF; DNA: TGTGCCAGCAGCTCGACAGGGGGCTTTTACGAGCAGTACTTC
J: TRBJ2-6; D: NA; V: TRBV28; size: many; CDR3: CASSIQGGANVLTF; DNA: TGTGCCAGCAGTATCCAGGGGGGGGCCAACGTCCTGACTTTC
J: TRBJ2-7; D: NA; V: TRBV27; size: many; CDR3: CASSLRAGTYEQYF; DNA: TGTGCCAGCAGTTTACGGGCGGGTACCTACGAGCAGTACTTC
J: TRBJ1-6; D: NA; V: TRBV12-2; size: NA; CDR3: CASRFGGPRTVDYNSPLHF; DNA: TGTGCAAGTCGCTTTGGCGGCCCACGGACAGTTGACTATAATTCACCCCTCCACTTT
J: TRBJ2-1; D: TRBD2; V: TRBV10-2; size: few; CDR3: CANSLPRTSPNNEQFF; DNA: TGCGCCAACAGTCTCCCGCGGACTAGTCCCAACAATGAGCAGTTCTTC
J: TRBJ1-6; D: TRBD1; V: TRBV7-9; size: many; CDR3: CASSSNRGRESPLHF; DNA: TGTGCCAGCAGCTCTAACAGGGGCAGAGAATCACCCCTCCACTTT
J: TRBJ2-7; D: TRBD1; V: TRBV7-2; size: few; CDR3: CASSLARGTGVSSYEQYF; DNA: TGTGCCAGCAGCTTAGCGCGCGGGACAGGGGTGAGCTCCTACGAGCAGTACTTC
J: TRBJ1-2; D: NA; V: TRBV12-3/TRBV12-4; size: many; CDR3: CAGGDGPTGYTF; DNA: TGTGCCGGTGGGGACGGGCCAACGGGCTACACCTTC
J: TRBJ2-1; D: NA; V: TRBV4-1; size: many; CDR3: CASSQVPRSSYNEQFF; DNA: TGCGCCAGCAGCCAAGTCCCTAGGAGCTCCTACAATGAGCAGTTCTTC
J: TRBJ2-3; D: NA; V: TRBV25-1; size: medium-sized; CDR3: CASSEMESTDTQYF; DNA: TGTGCCAGCAGTGAAATGGAGAGCACAGATACGCAGTATTTT
J: TRBJ1-5; D: NA; V: TRBV4-2; size: many; CDR3: CASSQGGFRGGVRNQPQHF; DNA: TGTGCCAGCAGCCAAGGCGGTTTTCGGGGAGGGGTGCGCAATCAGCCCCAGCATTTT
J: TRBJ1-5; D: NA; V: TRBV12-3/TRBV12-4; size: many; CDR3: CASSSPGAHNQPQHF; DNA: TGTGCCAGCAGTTCTCCGGGAGCCCACAATCAGCCCCAGCATTTT
J: TRBJ2-3; D: NA; V: TRBV7-8; size: NA; CDR3: CASSPLRGGDRQYF; DNA: TGTGCCAGCAGCCCCCTCCGGGGAGGAGATAGGCAGTATTTT
J: TRBJ2-5; D: NA; V: TRBV9; size: many; CDR3: CASSVVGDGETQYF; DNA: TGTGCCAGCAGCGTAGTAGGGGATGGGGAGACCCAGTACTTC
J: TRBJ1-5; D: TRBD1; V: TRBV18; size: NA; CDR3: CASSQGQGAHQPQHF; DNA: TGTGCCAGCTCGCAGGGACAGGGGGCTCATCAGCCCCAGCATTTT
J: TRBJ2-1; D: TRBD1; V: TRBV4-3; size: many; CDR3: CASSQVRDSNYNEQFF; DNA: TGCGCCAGCAGCCAAGTTCGGGACAGTAACTACAATGAGCAGTTCTTC